This is a list of T cell receptor beta chains from one sample in a study of response to subunit inactivated influenza vaccine. Each CDR3 protein gets one entry after TCRdb re-called the RT-PCR reads with MiXCR. The sample includes about 780,000 distinct CDR3 sequences, approximately 18% of them seen just once. The sample here was PBMCs from blood, taken roughly 5 days after vaccination. These receptors originate from a man between 45 and 60 years old who received an inactivated influenza vaccine. The CDR3 runs from the conserved cysteine through the conserved F or W. Fields, in order: CDR3 DNA, CDR3 protein, J gene, D gene, clone size, V gene. The D gene is left open where the match is weak. Clone size, where shown, is once, few, many, or a class for clones that have expanded.

TGTGCCAGCAGCCGCGGGGCTGGACGGGTCCGTGAAAAACTGTTTTTT	CASSRGAGRVREKLFF	TRBJ1-4	NA	once	TRBV7-9
TGCAGCGTTTGGGTTCCGGGACAACCGGACAATGAGCAGTTCTTC	CSVWVPGQPDNEQFF	TRBJ2-1	NA	many	TRBV29-1
TGTGCCACCAGTGACCCCGGGACACACAATGAGCAGTTCTTC	CATSDPGTHNEQFF	TRBJ2-1	NA	few	TRBV24-1
TGTGCCAGCAGCTTGAGCGGAAGTAACGAGCAGTACTTC	CASSLSGSNEQYF	TRBJ2-7	NA	few	TRBV12-3/TRBV12-4
TGCAGTGCTGGGGGACGGTTTGGGGAGCAGTACTTC	CSAGGRFGEQYF	TRBJ2-7	NA	few	TRBV20-1
TGCGCCAGCAGCCAAGAACTGGGACTAGCGGGAGAGTCCTACAATGAGCAGTTCTTC	CASSQELGLAGESYNEQFF	TRBJ2-1	TRBD2	NA	TRBV4-3
TGTGCCAGCAGCCCCTGGGACAATAATTCACCCCTCCACTTT	CASSPWDNNSPLHF	TRBJ1-6	NA	NA	TRBV7-9
TGCAGTGCTAGAAACGTCGCTAGCGGGGGAGAGACCCAGTACTTC	CSARNVASGGETQYF	TRBJ2-5	TRBD2	few	TRBV20-1
TGTGCCAGCAGCCAAGAGCTTGGGCAGCTTAGCGGCTACACCTTC	CASSQELGQLSGYTF	TRBJ1-2	NA	many	TRBV4-2
TGTGCCAGCAGCTTAAGTCTTGGGCTCAATGAGCAGTTCTTC	CASSLSLGLNEQFF	TRBJ2-1	NA	few	TRBV11-2
TGTGCCAGCACCTTCCCTGGGACAGGGTCGAATGAGCAGTTCTTC	CASTFPGTGSNEQFF	TRBJ2-1	TRBD1	NA	TRBV12-3/TRBV12-4
TGCAGTGCTAGTATCGGGAATGAGCAGTTCTTC	CSASIGNEQFF	TRBJ2-1	NA	few	TRBV20-1
TGTGCCACCAGCAGAGATCCGATAGATACGCAGTATTTT	CATSRDPIDTQYF	TRBJ2-3	NA	few	TRBV15
TGTGCCACCAGCAGACGGACAGGGGGCGTGGAGACCCAGTACTTC	CATSRRTGGVETQYF	TRBJ2-5	TRBD1	NA	TRBV15
TGTGCCAGCAGCTTAAGACTTCCGGGACAGGGGTACGAGCAGTACTTC	CASSLRLPGQGYEQYF	TRBJ2-7	TRBD1	NA	TRBV7-9
TGTGCCAGCATGGAGACACTGGGTCAGCCCCAGCATTTT	CASMETLGQPQHF	TRBJ1-5	NA	NA	TRBV6-1
TGTGCCACCAGTGATGGGACGCAGTATTTT	CATSDGTQYF	TRBJ2-3	NA	few	TRBV24-1
TGTGCCAGCAGTGAATGGGGAGGAGACACCGGGGAGCTGTTTTTT	CASSEWGGDTGELFF	TRBJ2-2	NA	NA	TRBV2
TGTGCCAGCAGTGATCGACAGGGGTGGACCTACGAGCAGTACTTC	CASSDRQGWTYEQYF	TRBJ2-7	TRBD1	NA	TRBV6-4
TGTGCCAGCACTTCAGGGCACCAAGAGACCCAGTACTTC	CASTSGHQETQYF	TRBJ2-5	NA	NA	TRBV6-2/TRBV6-3
TGTGCCTGGAGTACGGCCGGGGAGCTGTTTTTT	CAWSTAGELFF	TRBJ2-2	NA	few	TRBV30
TGTGCCATCAAGGAGAAGCAGGGCTCAGATACGCAGTATTTT	CAIKEKQGSDTQYF	TRBJ2-3	NA	NA	TRBV10-3
TGTGCCAGCAGCTTAATACGTTGGGGTTCACAAGAGACCCAGTACTTC	CASSLIRWGSQETQYF	TRBJ2-5	NA	few	TRBV7-9
TGTGCCAGCAGCCCTTGGGAGACGGGGGACACCGGGGAGCTGTTTTTT	CASSPWETGDTGELFF	TRBJ2-2	NA	few	TRBV11-2
TGTGCCACCAGCAGAGATCAATTAGTAGCGTTTAGGGAGCAGTTCTTC	CATSRDQLVAFREQFF	TRBJ2-1	NA	few	TRBV15
TGTGCCACCAGTGGTTACAGGGGGGATACGCAGTATTTT	CATSGYRGDTQYF	TRBJ2-3	TRBD1	few	TRBV24-1
TGCGCCAGCAGGTCCGAGGGAGTTCGGATTGGTACGCAGTATTTT	CASRSEGVRIGTQYF	TRBJ2-3	NA	once	TRBV5-1
TGCAGTGCTAGGACTAGCGGATACACCGGGGAGCTGTTTTTT	CSARTSGYTGELFF	TRBJ2-2	TRBD2	NA	TRBV20-1
TGCAGTGCTACAGGACTAGCGGGTTCGGAGCAGTTCTTC	CSATGLAGSEQFF	TRBJ2-1	TRBD2	NA	TRBV20-1
TGTGCCAGCAGCCATCTAGCCGGCGGGACCTACAATGAGCAGTTCTTC	CASSHLAGGTYNEQFF	TRBJ2-1	NA	NA	TRBV14